This entry features one T cell receptor (beta chain) sequence. Its antigen is unidentified. Trimming took 0 bases from V and 0 from J, leaving 13 bases between them. The germline V gene has CDR1 SGHRS and CDR2 YFSETQ. There are 16 residues in the CDR3. The primer mix had 60 Vbeta and 13 Jbeta primers. TCRdb's copy holds only in-frame clones and misses some; the assay was immunoSEQ multiplex PCR. Of about 110,000 clones in the sample, roughly 70% were seen once. The data belong to a study of cytomegalovirus exposure and HLA in healthy donors. Overall study results and limits: Productive rates of about 90% or about 30% were seen for most TCR beta V segments in an earlier analysis. Exclusion applied to some V segments, including TRBV6-2 and TRBV6-3, as they were indistinguishable.

The chain combines TRBV5-1 with TRBJ2-7; D unresolved. The specimen was PBMCs. The TCR sequence derives from a male donor in good health and CMV-seropositive. The CDR3 sequence: CASSLDGRVLSYEQYF. CDR3 DNA sequence: TGCGCCAGCAGCTTGGATGGTCGAGTCCTCTCCTACGAGCAGTACTTC.